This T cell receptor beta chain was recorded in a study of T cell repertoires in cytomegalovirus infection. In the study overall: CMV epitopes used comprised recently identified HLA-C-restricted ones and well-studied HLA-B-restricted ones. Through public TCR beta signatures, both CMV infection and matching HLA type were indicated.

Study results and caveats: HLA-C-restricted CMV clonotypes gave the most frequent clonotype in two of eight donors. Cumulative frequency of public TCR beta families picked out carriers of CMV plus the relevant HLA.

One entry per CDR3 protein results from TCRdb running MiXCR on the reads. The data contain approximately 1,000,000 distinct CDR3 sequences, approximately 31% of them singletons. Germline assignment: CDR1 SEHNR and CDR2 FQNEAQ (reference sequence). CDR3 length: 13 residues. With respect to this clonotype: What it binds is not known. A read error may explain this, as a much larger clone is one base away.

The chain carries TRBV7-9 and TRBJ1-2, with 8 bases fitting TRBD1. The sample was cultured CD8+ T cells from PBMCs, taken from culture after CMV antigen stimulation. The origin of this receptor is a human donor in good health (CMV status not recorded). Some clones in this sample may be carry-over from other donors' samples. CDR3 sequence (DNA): TGTGTCAGCAGCCAGGACAGGGAGTTTGGCTACACCTTC. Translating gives CVSSQDREFGYTF.